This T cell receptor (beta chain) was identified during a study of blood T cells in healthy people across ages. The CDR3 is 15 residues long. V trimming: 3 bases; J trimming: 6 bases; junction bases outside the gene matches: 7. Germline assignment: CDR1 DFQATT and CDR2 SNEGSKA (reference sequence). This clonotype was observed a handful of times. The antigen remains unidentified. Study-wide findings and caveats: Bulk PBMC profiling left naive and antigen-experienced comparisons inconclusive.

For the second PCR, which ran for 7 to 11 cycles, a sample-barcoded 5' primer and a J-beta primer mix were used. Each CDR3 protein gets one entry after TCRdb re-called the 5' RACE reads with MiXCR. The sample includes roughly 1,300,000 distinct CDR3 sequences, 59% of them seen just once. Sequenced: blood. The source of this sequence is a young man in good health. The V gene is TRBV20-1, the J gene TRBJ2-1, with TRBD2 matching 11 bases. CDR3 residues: CSASQLAGVGNEQFF. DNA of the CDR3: TGCAGTGCTAGCCAACTAGCGGGAGTAGGCAATGAGCAGTTCTTC.